These 4 T cell receptor beta chains came from one sample sequenced in a study of T-cell reconstitution after alpha-beta-depleted transplantation in children. Unique molecular identifiers were incorporated when the TCRbeta library was constructed. From the PCR reads, TCRdb called clonotypes with MiXCR, one entry per CDR3 protein. The repertoire has about 360,000 distinct CDR3 sequences, about an eighth of them found once; the top ten carry about 4%. The sample was PBMCs, taken from the stem cell graft. These receptors all come from a human donor who donated a stem cell graft to a child with Fanconi anemia.

V is TRBV11-1 and J is TRBJ2-3; D is possibly TRBD1 (6 bases). CDR1 is SGHAT and CDR2 is FQDESV in the germline V gene (reference sequence). Trimming removed 5 bases at V and 10 bases at J, with 28 bases between. This CDR3 region has 17 residues. The CDR3 bases are TGTGCCAGCAGCAATCTCGTCAGGGGCCTAACCTCGGATGCGCAGTATTTT. Amino acids: CASSNLVRGLTSDAQYF.

Relative to its sample, this clonotype is medium-sized. The chain joins TRBV24-1 to TRBJ1-1; no clear D gene. CDR1 and CDR2 from the germline V gene are KGHDR and SFDVKD. This CDR3 is 11 amino acids long. Trimming left V 4 bases short and J 8 bases short, with 7 bases between. CDR3 protein: CATSDSGEAFF. For the CDR3, the DNA is TGTGCCACCAGTGACTCCGGAGAAGCTTTCTTT.

This clonotype appeared many times. The rearrangement links TRBV6-1 to TRBJ1-1; D unresolved. This CDR3 region has 13 residues. Trimming pared 7 bases from V and 1 base from J, leaving 10 bases between. The germline gives CDR1 MNHNS, CDR2 SASEGT. CDR3 protein: CASKVFPNTEAFF. In DNA form, the CDR3 reads TGTGCCAGCAAAGTATTCCCGAACACTGAAGCTTTCTTT.

CDR3 protein: CASMAEVNTGELFF. The CDR3 DNA reads TGTGCCAGCATGGCAGAAGTGAACACCGGGGAGCTGTTTTTT. The chain recombines TRBV2 with TRBJ2-2; D gene uncertain. CDR1 is SNHLY and CDR2 is FYNNEI in the germline V gene. This CDR3 is built from 14 residues. Trimming shortened V by 7 bases and J by 1 base, and 10 bases separated the two germline ends.